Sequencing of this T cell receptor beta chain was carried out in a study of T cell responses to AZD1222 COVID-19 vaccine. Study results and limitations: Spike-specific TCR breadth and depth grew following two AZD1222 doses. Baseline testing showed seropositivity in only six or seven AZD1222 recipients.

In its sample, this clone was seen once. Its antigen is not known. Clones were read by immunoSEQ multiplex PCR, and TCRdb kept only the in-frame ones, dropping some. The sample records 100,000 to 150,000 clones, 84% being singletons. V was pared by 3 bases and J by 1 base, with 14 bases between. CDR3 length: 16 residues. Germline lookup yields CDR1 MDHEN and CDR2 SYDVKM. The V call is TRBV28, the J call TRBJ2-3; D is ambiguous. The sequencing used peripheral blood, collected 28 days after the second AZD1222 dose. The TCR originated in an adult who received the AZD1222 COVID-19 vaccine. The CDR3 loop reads CASSLGMGKRTDTQYF. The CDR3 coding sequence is TGTGCCAGCAGTTTGGGTATGGGCAAACGCACAGATACGCAGTATTTT.